This T cell receptor beta chain emerged from a study of blood T cell repertoires in COVID-19. Method: immunoSEQ multiplex PCR; TCRdb's copy keeps in-frame clones and lacks some. The sample consists of about 35,000 clones, approximately 81% of them appearing once. The CDR3 spans 14 residues. V gave up 6 bases and J gave up 0 bases, with 6 bases separating them. CDR1 is MNHEY, CDR2 SVGAGI, per germline. The chain joins TRBV6-5 to TRBJ1-6; D is uncertain. Sequencing was done on a sample of peripheral blood. The receptor's source is a man at least 80 years old with acute or convalescent COVID-19. This CDR3 reads CASRRSSYNSPLHF. CDR3 sequence (DNA): TGTGCCAGCAGGAGGAGCTCCTATAATTCACCCCTCCACTTT.